These 13 T cell receptor beta chains were sequenced from one sample in a study of T cells in Graves' hyperthyroidism and ophthalmopathy. Amplified TCR beta CDR3 regions derived from RNA transcripts. When the TCR CDR3 underwent first-round RT-PCR, the HTBI primer set was used. A single record per CDR3 protein comes from TCRdb applying MiXCR to the multiplex PCR reads. The sample lists hundreds of thousands of distinct CDR3 sequences, 14% to 15% occurring once. Material for sequencing was blood. These receptors were taken from a woman aged 25 to 39 with Graves' hyperthyroidism.

This clonotype has ten or more counts. V is TRBV30 and J is TRBJ2-1; D is uncertain. Germline V gene lookup returns CDR1 GTSNPN and CDR2 SVGIG (reference sequence). The CDR3 length is 11 residues. V was clipped by 0 bases and J by 8 bases, with 5 bases between them. The CDR3 sequence: CAWSVGYEQFF. The CDR3 DNA reads TGTGCCTGGAGTGTAGGTTATGAGCAGTTCTTC.

This clonotype was seen at least ten times. CDR3: CASSQGVSGSSYNEQFF. The CDR3 DNA reads TGTGCCAGCAGCCAAGGGGTTAGCGGGAGCTCCTACAATGAGCAGTTCTTC. The chain joins TRBV3-1 to TRBJ2-1; 9 nucleotides line up with TRBD2. Germline V gene lookup returns CDR1 LGHDT and CDR2 YNNKEL (reference sequence). Losses at the gene ends were 1 base for V and 0 bases for J; bases not matched to a gene: 4. The CDR3 is made up of 17 amino acids.

This clonotype was recorded at least ten times. This chain links TRBV12-3 or TRBV12-4 with TRBJ2-3; 15 nucleotides align to TRBD2. V lost 4 bases to trimming and J lost 6 bases; unmatched junction nucleotides: 5. This CDR3 spans 16 amino acids. CDR3 sequence reads: CASSWGLAGGGDTQYF. The CDR3, as DNA: TGTGCCAGCAGTTGGGGACTAGCGGGAGGCGGCGATACGCAGTATTTT.

This chain connects TRBV4-1 to TRBJ1-2; 8 nucleotides line up with TRBD1. The length of the CDR3 is 14 residues. Germline loops: CDR1 MGHRA, CDR2 YSYEKL. The ends lost 7 bases at V and 8 bases at J; junction bases unmatched: 12. This CDR3 reads CASTSVGQVRGYTF. In DNA, the CDR3 is TGCGCCAGCACCTCCGTGGGACAGGTCCGGGGCTACACCTTC.

With regard to this clonotype: It may be a read error: a sequence one base away is much more abundant. The V gene is TRBV7-8, the J gene TRBJ2-1; D not certain. This CDR3 has 13 amino acids. CDR1 is SGHVS and CDR2 is FQNEAQ in the germline V gene. Trimming shortened V by 4 bases and J by 5 bases, and 9 bases separated the two germline ends. The CDR3 spells CASSSTGDNEQFF. CDR3 DNA: TGTGCCAGCAGCTCGACTGGGGACAATGAGCAGTTCTTC. Variable domain in full (rest from reference TRBV7-8 and TRBJ2-1): GAGVSQSPRYKVAKRGQDVALRCDPISGHVSLFWYQQALGQGPEFLTYFQNEAQLDKSGLPSDRFFAERPEGSVSTLKIQRTQQEDSAVYLCASSSTGDNEQFFGPGTRLTVL.

This clonotype turned up a few times. V is TRBV4-1 and J is TRBJ2-2; 7 bases map to TRBD2. The CDR3 is 15 residues long. V dropped 3 bases and J dropped 7; count of bases not matched to a gene: 8. Germline V gives CDR1 MGHRA, CDR2 YSYEKL. CDR3 sequence: CASSHEGRALGELFF. CDR3 nucleotides: TGCGCCAGCAGCCATGAAGGGAGGGCCCTCGGGGAGCTGTTTTTT.

The chain couples TRBV6-1 to TRBJ2-1, with TRBD2 matching 10 bases. Per the germline V gene, CDR1 is MNHNS and CDR2 is SASEGT. This CDR3 region has 17 residues. Trimming took 2 bases from V and 7 from J; bases not matched to a gene: 11. The CDR3 DNA sequence: TGTGCCAGCAGTGAAAATAGGGCTAGCGGGAGAACGAATGAGCAGTTCTTC. It translates to CASSENRASGRTNEQFF.

There are many counts of this clonotype. The V call is TRBV11-2, the J call TRBJ1-1; D call uncertain. Looked up from germline, CDR1 is SGHAT and CDR2 is FQNNGV. The CDR3 totals 14 residues. Trimming cost V 5 bases and J 1 base, with 11 bases left between them. CDR3 bases: TGTGCCAGCAGCGGTCACGGTCAGAACACTGAAGCTTTCTTT. This translates into CASSGHGQNTEAFF.

This rearrangement joins TRBV7-3 to TRBJ1-3; 7 bases agree with TRBD1. This CDR3 contains 13 residues. The ends lost 11 bases at V and 2 bases at J; junction bases unmatched: 6. Germline V gene sequence: CDR1 SGHTA, CDR2 FQGTGA. For the CDR3, the DNA is TGTGCCTGGCAGGGGGAGGCTGGAAACACCATATATTTT. This encodes CAWQGEAGNTIYF.

This clonotype was seen repeatedly, ten times or more. The chain employs TRBV28 and TRBJ2-7; TRBD2 aligns across 9 bases. Germline loops: CDR1 MDHEN, CDR2 SYDVKM. Trimming removed 2 bases from V and 7 bases from J; junction bases left unmatched: 6. There are 14 residues in the CDR3. The CDR3 spells CASSLGGRALEQYF. The CDR3 DNA is TGTGCCAGCAGTTTAGGCGGGAGGGCTCTAGAGCAGTACTTC.

This clonotype was picked up many times. The chain employs TRBV7-9 and TRBJ1-2; weak D call: TRBD1 (5 bases). The CDR3 is 14 amino acids. Germline V gene lookup returns CDR1 SEHNR and CDR2 FQNEAQ (reference sequence). Trimming removed 1 base at V and 2 bases at J, with 8 bases between. The CDR3 DNA reads TGTGCCAGCAGCTTAGATCCAGGGAACTATGGCTACACCTTC. It yields the protein CASSLDPGNYGYTF.

This clonotype was detected only a few times. The chain joins TRBV7-9 to TRBJ2-2; weak D call: TRBD1 (5 bases). The ends were cut back, 7 bases at V and 2 bases at J, with 8 bases in the middle. The CDR3 is 13 residues long. Germline CDR1 SEHNR, CDR2 FQNEAQ (reference sequence). CDR3 nucleotides: TGTGCCAGCATTCAGGGAAACACCGGGGAGCTGTTTTTT. Protein: CASIQGNTGELFF.

Of note for this clonotype: Compared with germline, one end of the junction differs, possibly owing to a read error. The chain combines TRBV28 with TRBJ2-2, with 7 positions matching TRBD2. This CDR3 has 14 residues. Germline V gene lookup returns CDR1 MDHEN and CDR2 SYDVKM. The CDR3 spells CASSPPPAGGGLFF. The CDR3 nucleotides read TGTGCCAGCAGTCCCCCCCCCGCGGGCGGGGGGCTGTTTTTT.